These 6 T cell receptor beta chains were sequenced from one sample in a study of cytomegalovirus exposure and HLA in healthy donors. Here immunoSEQ multiplex PCR was the method, and the copy in TCRdb shows in-frame clones only, minus some. The repertoire holds some 350,000 clones, with about nine tenths as singletons. Sequences were obtained from PBMCs. These receptors came from a woman under 40 in good health and CMV-seropositive.

The chain employs TRBV27 and TRBJ2-7, with 9 positions matching TRBD2. Germline loops: CDR1 MNHEY, CDR2 SMNVEV (reference sequence). Germline trimming cut 6 bases from V and 4 bases from J; bases unmatched to any gene: 7. CDR3 length: 14 residues. Here the CDR3 DNA reads TGTGCCAGCAGCGCTAGCGGGGCCTTGTACGAGCAGTACTTC. Translated: CASSASGALYEQYF.

This chain connects TRBV6-5 to TRBJ2-2; 10 nucleotides match TRBD2. This CDR3 comprises 15 residues. CDR1 MNHEY and CDR2 SVGAGI come from the germline V gene. J gave up 1 base and V 7 bases, and 3 bases lay outside the gene matches. In nucleotides, the CDR3 is TGTGCCAGCAACTTAGCGGGGGGGAACACCGGGGAGCTGTTTTTT. Translation: CASNLAGGNTGELFF.

This sequence joins TRBV4-3 and TRBJ2-1; D not certain. The CDR3 contains 14 residues. Germline V gene data show CDR1 as LGHNA and CDR2 as YSLEER. Trimming removed 0 bases at V and 7 bases at J, with 10 bases between. The CDR3 protein is CASSQEVVGNEQFF. The DNA for the CDR3 is TGCGCCAGCAGCCAAGAAGTCGTGGGAAATGAGCAGTTCTTC.

The chain recombines TRBV25-1 with TRBJ1-1; no definite D call. V shed 3 bases and J shed 1 base, with 6 bases lying between them. This CDR3 comprises 13 residues. Germline V lookup: CDR1 MGHDK, CDR2 SYGVNS. CDR3 DNA: TGTGCCAGCAGTGACCCCCGGAACACTGAAGCTTTCTTT. Translating it yields CASSDPRNTEAFF.

This chain connects TRBV4-2 to TRBJ1-1; D not certain. CDR1 and CDR2 (germline): LGHNA, YNFKEQ. CDR3 length: 16 amino acids. Trimming shortened V by 4 bases and J by 0 bases, and 15 bases separated the two germline ends. The CDR3 DNA reads TGTGCCAGCAGCCCCCAGGCCGGGATGCTGAACACTGAAGCTTTCTTT. This codes for CASSPQAGMLNTEAFF.

The chain links TRBV9 to TRBJ2-1; D could derive from TRBD1 or TRBD2 (5 bases each). Germline CDR1 SGDLS, CDR2 YYNGEE. V gave up 3 bases and J gave up 8 bases, with 15 bases separating them. The CDR3 length is 14 residues. CDR3 bases: TGTGCCAGCAGCGCCGGGACCCCCCGGGATGAGCAGTTCTTC. Translated: CASSAGTPRDEQFF.